This T cell receptor (beta chain) was found in a study of blood T cells in healthy people across ages. To note about this clonotype: Its matching antigen is unknown.

Per the germline V gene, CDR1 is LGHDT and CDR2 is YNNKEL (reference sequence). This CDR3 has 14 residues. V lost 3 bases to trimming and J lost 7 bases, with 15 bases between them. Regarding the study as a whole: TCR beta diversity tracked closely with naive T cell percentage.

Alongside a J-beta primer mix, a sample-barcoded 5' primer served in a second PCR lasting 7 to 11 cycles. TCRdb independently ran MiXCR on the 5' RACE reads; one entry per CDR3 protein. The sample yields hundreds of thousands of distinct CDR3 sequences, 40% to 65% seen once. The clonotype was recovered from a woman of 80 years or more in good health. Material: blood. This chain joins TRBV3-1 and TRBJ1-2; D ambiguous. As DNA, the CDR3 is TGTGCCAGCAGCCAGGGTAAGGTTTTTAGTGGCTACACCTTC. It codes for CASSQGKVFSGYTF. Supplemented by reference TRBV3-1 and TRBJ1-2, the full variable domain reads DTAVSQTPKYLVTQMGNDKSIKCEQNLGHDTMYWYKQDSKKFLKIMFSYNNKELIINETVPNRFSPKSPDKAHLNLHINSLELGDSAVYFCASSQGKVFSGYTFGSGTRLTVV.